This T cell receptor beta chain emerged from a study of molecular identifiers for immune sequencing clone quantification. Study-wide context: Five portions were made in replicates from RNA of roughly 20,000 or 100,000 naive CD8 cells, and four underwent sequencing. Overall study findings and caveats: Among about a million naive cells, spiked Jurkat TCR RNA from a single cell was reportedly detectable.

MiXCR was run by TCRdb on the PCR reads, yielding one entry per CDR3 protein. The table shows approximately 320,000 distinct CDR3 sequences, with roughly 24% occurring only once. Input for naive CD8 libraries was roughly 17,000 to 1,000,000 sorted cells; the RNA fraction used was 10%, 30% or 50%. The CDR3 has 14 residues. Germline lookup yields CDR1 MNHEY and CDR2 SVGAGI. V was pared by 5 bases and J by 5 bases, with 16 bases between. There are many counts of this clonotype. Its target is unknown. The sample was naive CD8+ T cells from blood, with Jurkat cell RNA spiked in. Subset: FACS-sorted CD8+CD4-CCR7+CD45RA+ naive T cells. The rearrangement links TRBV6-5 to TRBJ2-7; a possible D gene is TRBD1 (6 bases). This sequence originates from a human donor in good health. Some libraries in this study had Jurkat cell RNA spiked in. CDR3: CASSAYRDLHEQYF. Here the CDR3 DNA reads TGTGCCAGCAGTGCCTACAGGGATTTACACGAGCAGTACTTC.